The clone carrying this T cell receptor (beta chain) was observed at least ten times. The data stem from a study of identical twins. The V end was cut by 4 bases, the J end by 2 bases, with 5 bases between. Germline V gives CDR1 SQVTM, CDR2 ANQGSEA. This CDR3 comprises 11 residues. TCRdb redid the calling of the 5' RACE reads with MiXCR, one entry per CDR3 protein. The table shows 550,000 to 700,000 distinct CDR3 sequences, with 7.5% to 10% occurring only once. A further study also used this sample, focusing on yellow fever vaccine responses in identical twins.

The chain links TRBV29-1 to TRBJ1-1; D is unresolved. The sample taken for sequencing was PBMCs. The receptor was isolated from a woman between 18 and 29 years old in good health. DNA for the CDR3: TGCAGCGTTGGTGACAACACTGAAGCTTTCTTT. This gives the protein CSVGDNTEAFF.